This TCR beta chain is from a study of T-cell reconstitution after alpha-beta-depleted transplantation in children. The sample holds many counts of this clonotype. The CDR3 totals 16 residues. Trimming removed 0 bases at V and 0 bases at J, with 9 bases between. Germline V CDR1 and CDR2: MNHEY, SVGAGI. The authors prepared the TCRbeta library with unique molecular identifiers. TCRdb called the PCR reads again in MiXCR, with one record for every CDR3 protein. This table has roughly 160,000 distinct CDR3 sequences, 11% appearing once. The receptor was derived from a boy aged 2 to 9 with acute myeloid leukemia, due to receive a stem cell transplant. Sequenced material: PBMCs, taken before TCRalphabeta/CD19-depleted stem cell transplant. This chain links TRBV6-5 with TRBJ1-3, with no clear D. CDR3 DNA: TGTGCCAGCAGTTACTCGGCAGATAGCTCTGGAAACACCATATATTTT. Residues: CASSYSADSSGNTIYF.